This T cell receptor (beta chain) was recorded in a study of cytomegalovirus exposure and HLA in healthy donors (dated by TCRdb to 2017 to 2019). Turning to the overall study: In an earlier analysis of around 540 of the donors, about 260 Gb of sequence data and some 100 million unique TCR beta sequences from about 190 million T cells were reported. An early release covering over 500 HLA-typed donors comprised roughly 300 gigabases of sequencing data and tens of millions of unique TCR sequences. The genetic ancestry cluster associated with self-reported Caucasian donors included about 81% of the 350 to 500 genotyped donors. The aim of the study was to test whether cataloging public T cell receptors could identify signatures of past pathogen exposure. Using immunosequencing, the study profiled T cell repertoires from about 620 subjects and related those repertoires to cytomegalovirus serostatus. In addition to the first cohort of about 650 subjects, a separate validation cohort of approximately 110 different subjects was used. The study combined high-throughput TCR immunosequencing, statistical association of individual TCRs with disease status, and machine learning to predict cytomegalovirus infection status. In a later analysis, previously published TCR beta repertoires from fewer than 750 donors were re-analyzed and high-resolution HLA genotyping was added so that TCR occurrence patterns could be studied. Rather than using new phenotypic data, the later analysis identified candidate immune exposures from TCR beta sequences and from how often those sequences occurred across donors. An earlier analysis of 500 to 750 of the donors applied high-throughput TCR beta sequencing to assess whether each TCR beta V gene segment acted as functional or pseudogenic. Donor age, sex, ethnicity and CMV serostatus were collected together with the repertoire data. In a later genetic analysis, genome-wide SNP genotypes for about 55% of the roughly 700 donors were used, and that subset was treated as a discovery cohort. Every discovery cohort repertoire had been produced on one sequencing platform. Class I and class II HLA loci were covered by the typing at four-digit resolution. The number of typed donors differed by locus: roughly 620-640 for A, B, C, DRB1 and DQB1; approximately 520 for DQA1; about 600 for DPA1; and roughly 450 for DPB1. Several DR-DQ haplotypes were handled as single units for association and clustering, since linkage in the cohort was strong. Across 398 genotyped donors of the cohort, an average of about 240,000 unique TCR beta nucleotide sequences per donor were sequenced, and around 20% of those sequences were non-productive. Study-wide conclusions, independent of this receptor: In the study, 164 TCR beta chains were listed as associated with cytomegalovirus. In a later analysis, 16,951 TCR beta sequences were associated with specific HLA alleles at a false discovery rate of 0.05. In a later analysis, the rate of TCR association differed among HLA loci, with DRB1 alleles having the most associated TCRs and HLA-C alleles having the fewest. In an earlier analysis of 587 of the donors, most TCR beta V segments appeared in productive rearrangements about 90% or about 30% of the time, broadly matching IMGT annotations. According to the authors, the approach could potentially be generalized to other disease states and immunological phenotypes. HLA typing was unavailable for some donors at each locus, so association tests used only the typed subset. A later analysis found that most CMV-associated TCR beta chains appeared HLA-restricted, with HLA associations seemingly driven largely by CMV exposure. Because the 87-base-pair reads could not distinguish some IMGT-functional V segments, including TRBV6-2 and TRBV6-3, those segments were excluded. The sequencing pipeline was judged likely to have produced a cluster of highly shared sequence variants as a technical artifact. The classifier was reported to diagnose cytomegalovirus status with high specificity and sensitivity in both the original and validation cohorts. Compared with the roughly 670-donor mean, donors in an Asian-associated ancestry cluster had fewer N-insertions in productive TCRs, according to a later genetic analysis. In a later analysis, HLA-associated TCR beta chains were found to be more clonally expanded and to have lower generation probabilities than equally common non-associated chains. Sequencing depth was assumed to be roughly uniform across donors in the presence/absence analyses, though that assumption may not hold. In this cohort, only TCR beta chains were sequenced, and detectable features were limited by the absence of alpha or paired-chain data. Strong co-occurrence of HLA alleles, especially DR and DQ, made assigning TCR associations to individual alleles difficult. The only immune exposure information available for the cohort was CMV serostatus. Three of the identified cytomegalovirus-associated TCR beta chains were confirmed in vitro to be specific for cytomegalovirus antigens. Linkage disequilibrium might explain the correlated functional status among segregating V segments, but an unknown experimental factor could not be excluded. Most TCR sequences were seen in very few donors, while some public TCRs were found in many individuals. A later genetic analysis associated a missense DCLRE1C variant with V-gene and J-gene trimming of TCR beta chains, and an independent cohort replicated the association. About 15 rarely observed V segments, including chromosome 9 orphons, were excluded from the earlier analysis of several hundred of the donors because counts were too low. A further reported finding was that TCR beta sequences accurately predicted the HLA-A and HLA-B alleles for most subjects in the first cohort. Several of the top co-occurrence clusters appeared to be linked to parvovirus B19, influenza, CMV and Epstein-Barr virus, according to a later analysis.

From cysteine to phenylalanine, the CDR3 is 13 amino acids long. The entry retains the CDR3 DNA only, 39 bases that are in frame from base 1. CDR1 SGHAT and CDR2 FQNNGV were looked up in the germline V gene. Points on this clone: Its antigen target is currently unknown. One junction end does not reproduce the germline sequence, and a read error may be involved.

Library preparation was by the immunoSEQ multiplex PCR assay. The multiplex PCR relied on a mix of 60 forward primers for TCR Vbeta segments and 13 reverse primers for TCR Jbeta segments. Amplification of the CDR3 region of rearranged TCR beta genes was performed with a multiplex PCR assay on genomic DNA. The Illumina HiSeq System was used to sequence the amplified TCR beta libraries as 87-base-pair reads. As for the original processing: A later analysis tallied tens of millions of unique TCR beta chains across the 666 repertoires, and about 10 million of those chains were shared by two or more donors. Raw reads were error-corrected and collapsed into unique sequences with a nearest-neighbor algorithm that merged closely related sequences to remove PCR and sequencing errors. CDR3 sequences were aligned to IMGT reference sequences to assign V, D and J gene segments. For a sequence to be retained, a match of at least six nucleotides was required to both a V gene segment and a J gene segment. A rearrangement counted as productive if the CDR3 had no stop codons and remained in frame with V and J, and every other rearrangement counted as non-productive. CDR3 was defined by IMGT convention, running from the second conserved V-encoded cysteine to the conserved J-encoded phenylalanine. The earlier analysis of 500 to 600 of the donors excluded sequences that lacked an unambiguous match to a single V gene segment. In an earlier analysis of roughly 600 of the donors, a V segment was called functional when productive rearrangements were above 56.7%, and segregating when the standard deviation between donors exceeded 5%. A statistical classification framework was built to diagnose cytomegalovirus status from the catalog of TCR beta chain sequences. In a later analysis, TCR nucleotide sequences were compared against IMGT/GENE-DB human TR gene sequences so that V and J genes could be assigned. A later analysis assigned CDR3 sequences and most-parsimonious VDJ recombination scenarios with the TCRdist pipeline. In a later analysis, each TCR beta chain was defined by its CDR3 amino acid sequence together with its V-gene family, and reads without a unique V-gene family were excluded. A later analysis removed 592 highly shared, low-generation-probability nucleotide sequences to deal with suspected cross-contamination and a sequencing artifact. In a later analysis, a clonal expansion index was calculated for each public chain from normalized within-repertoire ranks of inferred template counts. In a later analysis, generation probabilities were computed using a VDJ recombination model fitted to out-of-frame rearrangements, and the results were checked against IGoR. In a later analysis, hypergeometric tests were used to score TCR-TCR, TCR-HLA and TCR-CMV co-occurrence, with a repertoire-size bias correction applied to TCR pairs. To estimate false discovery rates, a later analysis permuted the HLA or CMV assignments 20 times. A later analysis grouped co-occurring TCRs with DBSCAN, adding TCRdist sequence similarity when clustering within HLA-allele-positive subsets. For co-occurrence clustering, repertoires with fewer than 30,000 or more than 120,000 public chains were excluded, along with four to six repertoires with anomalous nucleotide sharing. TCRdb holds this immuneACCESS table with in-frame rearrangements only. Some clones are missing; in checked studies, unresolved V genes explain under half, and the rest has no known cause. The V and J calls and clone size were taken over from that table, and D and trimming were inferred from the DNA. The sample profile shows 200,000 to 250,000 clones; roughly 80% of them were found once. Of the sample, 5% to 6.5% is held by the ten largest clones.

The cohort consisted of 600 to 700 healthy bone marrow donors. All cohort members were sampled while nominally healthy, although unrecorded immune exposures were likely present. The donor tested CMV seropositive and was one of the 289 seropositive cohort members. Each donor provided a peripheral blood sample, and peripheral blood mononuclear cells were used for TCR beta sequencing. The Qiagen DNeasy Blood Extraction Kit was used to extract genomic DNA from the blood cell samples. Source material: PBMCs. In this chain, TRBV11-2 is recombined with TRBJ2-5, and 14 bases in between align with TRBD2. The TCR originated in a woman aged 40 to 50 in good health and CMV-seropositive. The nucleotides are TGTGCCAGCAGCCCGGGACTAGCGGGAGCTGGGGACTTC. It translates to CASSPGLAGAGDF. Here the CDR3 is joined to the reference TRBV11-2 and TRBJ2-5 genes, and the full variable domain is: EAGVAQSPRYKIIEKRQSVAFWCNPISGHATLYWYQQILGQGPKLLIQFQNNGVVDDSQLPKDRFSAERLKGVDSTLKIQPAKLEDSAVYLCASSPGLAGAGDFGPGTRLLVL.